The sequence of this TCR beta chain was determined in a study of T cell responses to AZD1222 COVID-19 vaccine. The CDR3 has 14 residues. The V end lost 4 bases, the J end lost 4 bases, and 8 bases lay between the germline ends. In germline, CDR1 is MDHEN, CDR2 SYDVKM. Findings and caveats of the study: Reportedly, nearly half of unique spike TCRs recognized epitopes outside B.1.351/B.1.1.7 mutations. Seropositivity was recorded at baseline in only 6 or 7 AZD1222 recipients.

This clone was found once. What it binds is not known. The data were produced by immunoSEQ multiplex PCR, yet TCRdb's version contains in-frame clones alone and is incomplete. The sample has 190,000 or so clones, 85% to 90% seen once. The origin of this receptor is an adult who received the AZD1222 COVID-19 vaccine. The chain joins TRBV28 to TRBJ2-6; D is unclear. The sequencing used peripheral blood, collected 28 days after the second AZD1222 dose. CDR3 nucleotide sequence: TGTGCCAGCAGTTCTCCGCCCGGGGCCAACGTCCTGACTTTC. Amino acid sequence: CASSSPPGANVLTF.